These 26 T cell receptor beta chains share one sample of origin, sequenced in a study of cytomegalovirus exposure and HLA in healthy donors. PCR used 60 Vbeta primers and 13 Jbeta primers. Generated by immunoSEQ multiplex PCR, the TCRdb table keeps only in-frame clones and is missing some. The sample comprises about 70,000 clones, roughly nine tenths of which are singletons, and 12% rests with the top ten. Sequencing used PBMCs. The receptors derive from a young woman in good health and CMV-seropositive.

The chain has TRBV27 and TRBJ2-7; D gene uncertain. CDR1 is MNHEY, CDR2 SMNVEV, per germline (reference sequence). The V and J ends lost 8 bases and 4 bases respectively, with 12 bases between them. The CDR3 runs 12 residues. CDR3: CASALVGYEQYF. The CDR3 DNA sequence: TGTGCCAGCGCCCTCGTCGGGTACGAGCAGTACTTC.

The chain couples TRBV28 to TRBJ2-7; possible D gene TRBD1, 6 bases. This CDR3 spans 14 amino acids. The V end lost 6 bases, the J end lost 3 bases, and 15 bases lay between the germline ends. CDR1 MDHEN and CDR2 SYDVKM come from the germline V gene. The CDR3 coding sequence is TGTGCCAGCAGACCCGGGACACCGAACTACGAGCAGTACTTC. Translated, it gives CASRPGTPNYEQYF.

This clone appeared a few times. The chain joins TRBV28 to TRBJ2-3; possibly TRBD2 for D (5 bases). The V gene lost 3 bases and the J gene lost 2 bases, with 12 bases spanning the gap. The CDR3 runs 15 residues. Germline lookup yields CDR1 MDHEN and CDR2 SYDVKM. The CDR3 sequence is CASSLVEGATDTQYF. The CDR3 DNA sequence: TGTGCCAGCAGTTTGGTAGAGGGTGCCACAGATACGCAGTATTTT.

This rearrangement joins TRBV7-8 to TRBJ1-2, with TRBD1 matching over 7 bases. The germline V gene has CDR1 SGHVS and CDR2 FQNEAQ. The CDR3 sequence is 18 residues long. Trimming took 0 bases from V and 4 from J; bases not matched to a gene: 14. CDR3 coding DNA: TGTGCCAGCAGCTTAGCGAGGAACCCAGGACAGGAAGGCTATGGCTACACCTTC. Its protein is CASSLARNPGQEGYGYTF.

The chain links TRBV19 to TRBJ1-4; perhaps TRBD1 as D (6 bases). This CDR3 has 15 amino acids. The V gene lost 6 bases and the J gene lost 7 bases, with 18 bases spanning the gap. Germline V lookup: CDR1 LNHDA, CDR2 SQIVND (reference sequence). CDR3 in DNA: TGTGCCAGTAGGGGAACCGGGACAAGGAGTGAAAAACTGTTTTTT. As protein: CASRGTGTRSEKLFF.

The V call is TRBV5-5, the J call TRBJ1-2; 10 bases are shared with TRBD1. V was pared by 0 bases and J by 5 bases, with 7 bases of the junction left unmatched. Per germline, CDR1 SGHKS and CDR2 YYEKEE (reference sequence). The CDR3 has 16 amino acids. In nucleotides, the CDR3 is TGTGCCAGCAGCTTGGGACGGCTGGACAGGGGGTATGGCTACACCTTC. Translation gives CASSLGRLDRGYGYTF.

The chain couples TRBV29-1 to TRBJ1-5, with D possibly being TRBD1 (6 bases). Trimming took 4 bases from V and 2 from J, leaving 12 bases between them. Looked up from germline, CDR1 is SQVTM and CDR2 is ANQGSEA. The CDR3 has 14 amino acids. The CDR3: CSVASGVGNQPQHF. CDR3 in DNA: TGCAGCGTTGCGTCAGGGGTTGGCAATCAGCCCCAGCATTTT.

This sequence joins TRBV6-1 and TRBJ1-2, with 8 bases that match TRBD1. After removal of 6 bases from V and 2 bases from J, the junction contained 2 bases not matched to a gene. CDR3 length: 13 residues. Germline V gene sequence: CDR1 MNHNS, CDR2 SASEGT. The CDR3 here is CASRGTGNYGYTF. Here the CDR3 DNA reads TGTGCCAGCAGGGGGACAGGCAACTATGGCTACACCTTC.

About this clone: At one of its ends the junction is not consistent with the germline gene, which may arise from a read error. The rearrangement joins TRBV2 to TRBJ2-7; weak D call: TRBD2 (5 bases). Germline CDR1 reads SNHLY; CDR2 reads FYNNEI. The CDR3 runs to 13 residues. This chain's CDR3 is CASSPGISDEQYF. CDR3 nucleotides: TGTGCCAGCAGTCCCGGGATCTCCGACGAGCAGTACTTC.

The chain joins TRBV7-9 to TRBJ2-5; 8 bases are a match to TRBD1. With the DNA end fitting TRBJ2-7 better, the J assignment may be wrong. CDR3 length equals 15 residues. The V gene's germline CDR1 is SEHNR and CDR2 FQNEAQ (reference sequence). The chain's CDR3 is CASSVSGQGGYEQYF. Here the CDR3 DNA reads TGTGCCAGCAGCGTCTCCGGACAGGGTGGCTACGAGCAGTACTTC.

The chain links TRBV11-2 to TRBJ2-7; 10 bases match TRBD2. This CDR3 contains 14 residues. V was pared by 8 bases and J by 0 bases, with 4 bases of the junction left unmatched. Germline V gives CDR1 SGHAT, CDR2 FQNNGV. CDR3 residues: CASQLAGISYEQYF. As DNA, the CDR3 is TGTGCCAGCCAACTAGCGGGGATCTCCTACGAGCAGTACTTC.

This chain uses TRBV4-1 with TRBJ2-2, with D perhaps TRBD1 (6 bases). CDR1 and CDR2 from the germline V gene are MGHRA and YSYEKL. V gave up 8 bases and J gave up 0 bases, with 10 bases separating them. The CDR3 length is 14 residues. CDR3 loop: CASSGVANTGELFF. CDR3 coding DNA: TGCGCCAGCTCAGGGGTCGCGAACACCGGGGAGCTGTTTTTT.

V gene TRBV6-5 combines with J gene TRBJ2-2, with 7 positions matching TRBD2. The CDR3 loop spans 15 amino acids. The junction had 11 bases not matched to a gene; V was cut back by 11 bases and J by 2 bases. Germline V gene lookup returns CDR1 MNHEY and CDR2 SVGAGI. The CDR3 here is CAATTASGNTGELFF. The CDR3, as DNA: TGTGCCGCCACAACCGCTAGCGGTAACACCGGGGAGCTGTTTTTT.

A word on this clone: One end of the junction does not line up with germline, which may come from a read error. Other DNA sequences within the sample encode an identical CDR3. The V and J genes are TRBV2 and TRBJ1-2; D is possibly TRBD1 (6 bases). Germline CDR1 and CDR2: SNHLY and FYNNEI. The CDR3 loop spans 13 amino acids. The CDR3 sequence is CASSGTGYYGYTF. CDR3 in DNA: TGCGCCAGCAGTGGAACAGGGTATTATGGCTACACCTTC.

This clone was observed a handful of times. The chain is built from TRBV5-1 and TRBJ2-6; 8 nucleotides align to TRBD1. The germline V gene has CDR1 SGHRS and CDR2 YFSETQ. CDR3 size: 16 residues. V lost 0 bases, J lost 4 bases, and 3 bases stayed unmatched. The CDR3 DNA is TGCGCCAGCAGCTTGGGACAGGGGAACGGGGCCAACGTCCTGACTTTC. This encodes CASSLGQGNGANVLTF. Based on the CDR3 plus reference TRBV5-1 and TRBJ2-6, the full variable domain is KAGVTQTPRYLIKTRGQQVTLSCSPISGHRSVSWYQQTPGQGLQFLFEYFSETQRNKGNFPGRFSGRQFSNSRSEMNVSTLELGDSALYLCASSLGQGNGANVLTFGAGSRLTVL.

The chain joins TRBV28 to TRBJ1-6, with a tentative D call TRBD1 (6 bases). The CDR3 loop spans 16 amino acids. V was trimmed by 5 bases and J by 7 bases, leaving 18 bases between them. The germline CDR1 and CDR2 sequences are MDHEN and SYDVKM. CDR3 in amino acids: CASSLLRTVLNSPLHF. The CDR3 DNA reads TGTGCCAGCAGTCTCCTACGGACAGTACTCAATTCACCCCTCCACTTT.

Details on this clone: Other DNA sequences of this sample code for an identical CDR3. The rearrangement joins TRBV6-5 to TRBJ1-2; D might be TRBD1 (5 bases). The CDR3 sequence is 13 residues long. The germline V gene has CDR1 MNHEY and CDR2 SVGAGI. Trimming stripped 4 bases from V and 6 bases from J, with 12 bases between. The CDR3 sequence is CASSLDSFNGYTF. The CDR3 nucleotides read TGTGCCAGCAGTTTAGACAGCTTTAATGGCTACACCTTC.

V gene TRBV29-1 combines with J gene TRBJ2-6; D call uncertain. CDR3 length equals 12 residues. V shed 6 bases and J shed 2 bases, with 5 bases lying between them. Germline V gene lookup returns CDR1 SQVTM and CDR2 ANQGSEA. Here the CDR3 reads CSVQAGANVLTF. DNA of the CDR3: TGCAGCGTCCAGGCTGGGGCCAACGTCCTGACTTTC.

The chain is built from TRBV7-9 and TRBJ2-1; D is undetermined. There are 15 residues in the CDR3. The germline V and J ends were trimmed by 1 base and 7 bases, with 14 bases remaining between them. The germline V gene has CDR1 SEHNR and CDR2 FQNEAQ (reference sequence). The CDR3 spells CASSLGPHSENEQFF. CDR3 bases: TGTGCCAGCAGCTTAGGGCCTCACAGTGAGAATGAGCAGTTCTTC.

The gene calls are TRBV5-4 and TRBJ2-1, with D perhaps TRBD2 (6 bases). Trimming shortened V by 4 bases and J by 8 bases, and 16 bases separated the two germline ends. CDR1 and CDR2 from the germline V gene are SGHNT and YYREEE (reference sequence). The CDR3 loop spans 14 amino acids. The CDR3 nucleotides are TGTGCCAGCAGCCCGGCCGGGGGTGTGTATGAGCAGTTCTTC. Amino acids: CASSPAGGVYEQFF. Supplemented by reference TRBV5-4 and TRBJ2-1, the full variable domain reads ETGVTQSPTHLIKTRGQQVTLRCSSQSGHNTVSWYQQALGQGPQFIFQYYREEENGRGNFPPRFSGLQFPNYSSELNVNALELDDSALYLCASSPAGGVYEQFFGPGTRLTVL.

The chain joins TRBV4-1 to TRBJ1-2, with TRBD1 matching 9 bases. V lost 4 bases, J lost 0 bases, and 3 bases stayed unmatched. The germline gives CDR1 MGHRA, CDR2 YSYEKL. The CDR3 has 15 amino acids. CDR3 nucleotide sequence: TGCGCCAGCAGCCCAAGGGACAGGGCTAACTATGGCTACACCTTC. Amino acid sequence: CASSPRDRANYGYTF.

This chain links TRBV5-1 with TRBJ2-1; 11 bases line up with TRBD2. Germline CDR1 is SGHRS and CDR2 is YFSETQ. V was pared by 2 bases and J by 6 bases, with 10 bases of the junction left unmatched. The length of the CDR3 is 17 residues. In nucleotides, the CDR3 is TGCGCCAGCAGCTTAGGGGGGACTAGCGGACGTGGCAATGAGCAGTTCTTC. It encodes CASSLGGTSGRGNEQFF.

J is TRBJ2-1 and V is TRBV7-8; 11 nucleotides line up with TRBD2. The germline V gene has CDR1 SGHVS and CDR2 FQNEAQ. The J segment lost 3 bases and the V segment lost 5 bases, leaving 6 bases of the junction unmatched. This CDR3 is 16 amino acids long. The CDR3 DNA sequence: TGTGCCAGCAGCGCCAGACTAGCGGGACGCTACAATGAGCAGTTCTTC. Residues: CASSARLAGRYNEQFF.

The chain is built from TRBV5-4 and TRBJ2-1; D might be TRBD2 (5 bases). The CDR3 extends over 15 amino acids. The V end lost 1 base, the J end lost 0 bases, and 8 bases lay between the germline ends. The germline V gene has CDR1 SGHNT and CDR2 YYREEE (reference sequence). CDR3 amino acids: CASSLWAGSYNEQFF. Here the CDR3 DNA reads TGTGCCAGCAGCTTGTGGGCGGGCTCCTACAATGAGCAGTTCTTC.

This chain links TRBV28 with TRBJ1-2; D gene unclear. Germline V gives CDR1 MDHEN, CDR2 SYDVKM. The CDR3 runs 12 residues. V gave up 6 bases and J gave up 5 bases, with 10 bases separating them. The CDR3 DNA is TGTGCCAGCAGCTTCGCGCATTATGGCTACACCTTC. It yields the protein CASSFAHYGYTF.

CDR3 DNA sequence: TGTGCCAGCAGTTACTCGATCGAGGTTGAGCAGTTCTTC. This codes for CASSYSIEVEQFF. This chain joins TRBV6-6 and TRBJ2-1; D is unclear. The V end was cut by 0 bases, the J end by 9 bases, with 9 bases between. This CDR3 is 13 amino acids long. Germline V gene lookup returns CDR1 MNHNY and CDR2 SVGAGI (reference sequence).